This TCR beta chain was found in a study of molecular identifiers for immune sequencing clone quantification. Study-wide context: Naive CD8 RNA (around 20,000 or 99,000 cells) was divided into five aliquots, with four sequenced.

Points from the study as a whole: Clones that exceeded 20 RNA copies held over 99% of effector molecules, yet under 1% in naive cells.

Listed TCR primers and previously described methods were used for bulk TCR libraries. MiXCR, applied by TCRdb to the PCR reads, yields one record per CDR3 protein. Of some 680,000 distinct CDR3 sequences listed, over 25% are singletons. This CDR3 comprises 14 residues. The germline V gene encodes CDR1 SSHAT and CDR2 FNYEAQ (reference sequence). Trimming pared 1 base from V and 6 bases from J, leaving 11 bases between. This clonotype was recorded many times. Its antigen is not identified. The receptor comes from a human donor in good health. Some libraries in this study had Jurkat cell RNA spiked in. The material sequenced was naive CD8+ T cells from blood, with Jurkat cell RNA spiked in. This sample's subset: FACS-sorted CD8+CD4-CCR7+CD45RA+ naive T cells. The V and J genes are TRBV7-7 and TRBJ2-3; a weak D match, TRBD1 (6 bases). The CDR3 reads CASSLGQGKDTQYF. The CDR3 region has the DNA TGTGCCAGCAGCTTAGGTCAGGGGAAGGATACGCAGTATTTT.